This T cell receptor (beta chain) was retrieved from a study of post-analysis software for immune sequencing data. Study-level findings and limits: TRBV5-6, TRBV5-1 and TRBV20-1 were among several TRBV segments more frequent in patients than controls. Analysis by F measure revealed that same-batch samples clustered strongly together.

This clonotype was counted only a few times. No antigen is known for it. Trimming left V 0 bases short and J 1 base short, with 11 bases between. CDR3 length: 15 residues. The germline CDR1 and CDR2 sequences are SGHKS and YYEKEE (reference sequence). Unique molecular identifiers were present in the TCR beta cDNA libraries. TCRdb reanalysed the PCR reads using MiXCR and keeps one entry per CDR3 protein. The sample includes 750,000 to 950,000 distinct CDR3 sequences, approximately 53% of them seen just once. This clonotype was sampled from a girl aged 5-17 years with multiple sclerosis. Material for sequencing was blood. The V gene is TRBV5-5, the J gene TRBJ2-7; D gene unclear. CDR3: CASSLGRSLSYEQYF. The CDR3 bases are TGTGCCAGCAGCTTGGGGCGGTCGCTTTCCTACGAGCAGTACTTC.